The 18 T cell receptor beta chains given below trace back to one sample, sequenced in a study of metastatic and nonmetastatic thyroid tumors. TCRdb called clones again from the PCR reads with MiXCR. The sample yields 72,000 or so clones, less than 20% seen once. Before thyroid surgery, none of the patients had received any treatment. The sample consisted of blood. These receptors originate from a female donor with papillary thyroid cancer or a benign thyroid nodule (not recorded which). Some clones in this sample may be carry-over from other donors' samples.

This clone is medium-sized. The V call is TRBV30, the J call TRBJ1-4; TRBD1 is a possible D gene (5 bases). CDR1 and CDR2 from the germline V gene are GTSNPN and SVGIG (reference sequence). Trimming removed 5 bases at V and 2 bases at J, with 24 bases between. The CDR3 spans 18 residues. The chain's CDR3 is CAWAKPSGGSRTNEKLFF. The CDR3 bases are TGTGCCTGGGCGAAACCCTCTGGGGGGTCGCGGACTAATGAAAAACTGTTTTTT.

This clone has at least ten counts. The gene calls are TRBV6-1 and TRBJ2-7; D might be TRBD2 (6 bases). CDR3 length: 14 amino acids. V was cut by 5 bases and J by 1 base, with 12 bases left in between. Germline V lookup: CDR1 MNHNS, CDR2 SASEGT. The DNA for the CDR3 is TGTGCCAGCAGTTATAGCGGAGGATCCTACGAGCAGTACTTC. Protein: CASSYSGGSYEQYF.

The CDR3 DNA follows: TGTGCCAGCAGCCAAGATACGGGAGCCGGGGAGCTGTTTTTT. Translation gives CASSQDTGAGELFF. The chain recombines TRBV4-2 with TRBJ2-2; D possibly corresponds to TRBD2 (6 bases). V dropped 0 bases and J dropped 6 bases, with 8 bases sitting between them. The CDR3 loop spans 14 amino acids. Germline loops: CDR1 LGHNA, CDR2 YNFKEQ.

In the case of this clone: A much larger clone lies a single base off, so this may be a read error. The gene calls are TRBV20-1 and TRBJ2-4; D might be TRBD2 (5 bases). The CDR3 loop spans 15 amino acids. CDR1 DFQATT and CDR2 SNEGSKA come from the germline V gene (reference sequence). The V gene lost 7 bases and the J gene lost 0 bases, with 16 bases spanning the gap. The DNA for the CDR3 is TGCAGTGTTAGTCCGCCGGGGTTAGCCAAAAACATTCAGTACTTC. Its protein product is CSVSPPGLAKNIQYF.

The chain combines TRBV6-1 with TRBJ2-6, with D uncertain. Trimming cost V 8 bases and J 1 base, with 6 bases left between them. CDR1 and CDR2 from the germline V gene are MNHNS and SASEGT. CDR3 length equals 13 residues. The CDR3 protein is CASGESGANVLTF. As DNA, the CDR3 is TGTGCCAGCGGAGAGTCTGGGGCCAACGTCCTGACTTTC.

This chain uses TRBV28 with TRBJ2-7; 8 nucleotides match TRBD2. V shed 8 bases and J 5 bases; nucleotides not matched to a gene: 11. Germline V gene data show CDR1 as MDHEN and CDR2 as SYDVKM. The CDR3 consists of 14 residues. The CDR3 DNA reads TGTGCCAGCTTCGGTACCAGCGGGAGCCACGAGCAGTACTTC. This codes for CASFGTSGSHEQYF.

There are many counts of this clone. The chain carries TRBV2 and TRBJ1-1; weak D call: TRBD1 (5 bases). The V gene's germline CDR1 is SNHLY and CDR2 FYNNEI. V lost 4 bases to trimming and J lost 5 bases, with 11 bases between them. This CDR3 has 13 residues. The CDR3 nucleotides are TGTGCCAGCAGTGTGACAGTGGGAACTGAAGCTTTCTTT. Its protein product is CASSVTVGTEAFF. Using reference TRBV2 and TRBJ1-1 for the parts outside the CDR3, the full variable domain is EPEVTQTPSHQVTQMGQEVILRCVPISNHLYFYWYRQILGQKVEFLVSFYNNEISEKSEIFDDQFSVERPDGSNFTLKIRSTKLEDSAMYFCASSVTVGTEAFFGQGTRLTVV.

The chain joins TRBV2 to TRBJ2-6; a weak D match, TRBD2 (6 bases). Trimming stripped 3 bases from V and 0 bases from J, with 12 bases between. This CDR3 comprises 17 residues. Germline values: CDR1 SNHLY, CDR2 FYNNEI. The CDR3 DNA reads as TGTGCCAGCAGTGAGAGGGCGGGATACTCTGGGGCCAACGTCCTGACTTTC. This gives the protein CASSERAGYSGANVLTF.

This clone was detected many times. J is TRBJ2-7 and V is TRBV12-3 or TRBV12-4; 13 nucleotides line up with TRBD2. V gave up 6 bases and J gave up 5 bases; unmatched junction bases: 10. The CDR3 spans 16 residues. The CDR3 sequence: CASSLTSGRAYDEQYF. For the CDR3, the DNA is TGTGCCAGCAGCCTTACTAGCGGGAGGGCCTATGACGAGCAGTACTTC.

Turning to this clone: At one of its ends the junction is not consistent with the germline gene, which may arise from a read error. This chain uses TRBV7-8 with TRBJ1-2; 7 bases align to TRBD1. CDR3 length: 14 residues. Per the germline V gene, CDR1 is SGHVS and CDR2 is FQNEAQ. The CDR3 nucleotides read TGTGCCAGCAGCTTACCTGACAGGGACTATTGCTACACCTTC. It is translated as CASSLPDRDYCYTF. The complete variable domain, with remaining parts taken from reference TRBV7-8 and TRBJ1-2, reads GAGVSQSPRYKVAKRGQDVALRCDPISGHVSLFWYQQALGQGPEFLTYFQNEAQLDKSGLPSDRFFAERPEGSVSTLKIQRTQQEDSAVYLCASSLPDRDYCYTFGSGTRLTVV.

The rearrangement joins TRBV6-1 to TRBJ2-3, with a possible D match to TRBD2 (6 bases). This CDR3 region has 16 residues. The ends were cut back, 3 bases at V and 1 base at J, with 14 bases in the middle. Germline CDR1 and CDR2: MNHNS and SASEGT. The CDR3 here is CASSDRDFRGTDTQYF. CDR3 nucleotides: TGTGCCAGCAGTGATAGGGACTTCAGGGGCACAGATACGCAGTATTTT.

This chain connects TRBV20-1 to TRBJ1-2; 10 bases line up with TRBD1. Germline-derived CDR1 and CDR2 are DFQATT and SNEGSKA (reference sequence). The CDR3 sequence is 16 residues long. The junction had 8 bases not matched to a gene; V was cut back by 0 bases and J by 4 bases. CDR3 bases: TGCAGTGCTAGAGATGTGACAGGGGGCAAAGGCTATGGCTACACCTTC. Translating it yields CSARDVTGGKGYGYTF.

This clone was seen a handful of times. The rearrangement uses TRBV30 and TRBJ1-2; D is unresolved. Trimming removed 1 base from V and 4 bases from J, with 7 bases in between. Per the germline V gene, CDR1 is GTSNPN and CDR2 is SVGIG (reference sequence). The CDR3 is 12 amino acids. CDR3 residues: CAWSDLPYGYTF. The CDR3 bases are TGTGCCTGGAGTGACTTGCCCTATGGCTACACCTTC.

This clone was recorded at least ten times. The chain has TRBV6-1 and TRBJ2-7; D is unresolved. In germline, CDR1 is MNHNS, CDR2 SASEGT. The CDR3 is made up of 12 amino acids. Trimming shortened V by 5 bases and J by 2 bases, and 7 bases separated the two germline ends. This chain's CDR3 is CASSRFPYEQYF. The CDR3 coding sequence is TGTGCCAGCAGTCGGTTTCCCTACGAGCAGTACTTC.

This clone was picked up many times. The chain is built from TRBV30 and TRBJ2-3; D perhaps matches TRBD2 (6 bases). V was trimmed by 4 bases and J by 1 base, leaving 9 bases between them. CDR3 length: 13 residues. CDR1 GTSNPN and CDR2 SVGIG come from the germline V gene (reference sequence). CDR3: CAWKWGGTDTQYF. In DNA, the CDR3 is TGTGCCTGGAAATGGGGGGGCACAGATACGCAGTATTTT.

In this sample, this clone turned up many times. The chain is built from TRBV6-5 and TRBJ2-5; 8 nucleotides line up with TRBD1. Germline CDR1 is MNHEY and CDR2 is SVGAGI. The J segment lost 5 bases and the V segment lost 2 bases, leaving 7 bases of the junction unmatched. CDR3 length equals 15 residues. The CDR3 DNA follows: TGTGCCAGCAGTTACCCCGGGACAGGTCTGGAGACCCAGTACTTC. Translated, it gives CASSYPGTGLETQYF.

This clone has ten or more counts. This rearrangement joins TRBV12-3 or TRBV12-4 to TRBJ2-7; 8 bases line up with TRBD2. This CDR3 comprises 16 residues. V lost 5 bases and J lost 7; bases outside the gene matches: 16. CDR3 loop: CASSIAPGLGVGEQYF. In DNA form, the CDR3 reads TGTGCCAGCAGTATTGCTCCGGGACTAGGGGTAGGTGAGCAGTACTTC.

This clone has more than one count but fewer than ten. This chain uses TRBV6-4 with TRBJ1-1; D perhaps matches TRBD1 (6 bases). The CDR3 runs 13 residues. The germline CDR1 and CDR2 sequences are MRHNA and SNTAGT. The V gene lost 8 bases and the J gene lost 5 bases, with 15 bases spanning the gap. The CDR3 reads CASSLKGGTEAFF. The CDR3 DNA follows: TGTGCCAGCTCCCTCAAGGGGGGTACTGAAGCTTTCTTT.